The sequence of this T cell receptor beta chain was determined in a study of blood T cells in healthy people across ages. The use of a sample-barcoded 5' primer and a J-beta primer mix characterized a second PCR of about 7 to 12 cycles. One entry per CDR3 protein results from TCRdb running MiXCR on the 5' RACE reads. There are some 690,000 distinct CDR3 sequences in the sample; about a fifth occur only once, and 22% lies in the top ten. Per the germline V gene, CDR1 is DFQATT and CDR2 is SNEGSKA (reference sequence). V was pared by 5 bases and J by 9 bases, with 4 bases of the junction left unmatched. The CDR3 length is 12 residues.

This TCR derives from a man between 65 and 79 years old in good health. Sequences were obtained from blood. J is TRBJ2-1 and V is TRBV20-1; 10 nucleotides match TRBD1. The CDR3 nucleotides read TGCAGTGCTGGACAGGGGGGTACTGAGCAGTTCTTC. Residues: CSAGQGGTEQFF.